This TCR beta chain is drawn from a study of T cell repertoires in cytomegalovirus infection. Findings and caveats of the study: The study found HLA-C-restricted CMV-specific TCR beta clonotypes dominating the ex vivo response.

TCRdb passed the reads through MiXCR, listing each CDR3 protein once. The table has roughly 570,000 distinct CDR3 sequences, about 39% seen once. In germline, CDR1 is DFQATT, CDR2 SNEGSKA (reference sequence). V lost 5 bases and J lost 10; bases outside the gene matches: 8. The CDR3 is made up of 11 amino acids. As regards this clonotype: Its antigen remains unknown.

The chain has TRBV20-1 and TRBJ2-7; 7 bases are shared with TRBD1. The input for sequencing was cultured PBMCs, taken from culture after CMV antigen stimulation. The sequence came from a human donor in good health (CMV status not recorded). Some clones in this sample may be carry-over from other donors' samples. This CDR3 is CSAPDRAVQYF. CDR3 nucleotide sequence: TGCAGTGCTCCCGACAGGGCCGTTCAGTACTTC.